These 16 T cell receptor beta chains originate from one sample sequenced in a study of T-cell memory formation after mild COVID-19. MiXCR, run by TCRdb on the 5' RACE reads, gives a single entry per CDR3 protein. This table has over 450,000 distinct CDR3 sequences, about a fifth appearing once. Material for sequencing was PBMCs or a T cell subset sorted from them (not recorded which). The receptor set was obtained from an adult woman who had mild COVID-19 (a few samples of this study predate the infection). Cell type and time point are not known.

The CDR3 protein is CASSVGDYSTDTQYF. CDR3 nucleotide sequence: TGTGCCAGCAGCGTAGGCGACTACTCCACAGATACGCAGTATTTT. V gene TRBV9 combines with J gene TRBJ2-3; the D gene is possibly TRBD2 (5 bases). V shed 0 bases and J shed 2 bases, with 10 bases lying between them. Germline V gene data show CDR1 as SGDLS and CDR2 as YYNGEE. The CDR3 extends over 15 amino acids.

This clonotype was detected only a few times. This rearrangement joins TRBV7-9 to TRBJ2-7, with unresolved D. Germline CDR1 is SEHNR and CDR2 is FQNEAQ (reference sequence). V shed 4 bases and J shed 3 bases, with 7 bases lying between them. The length of the CDR3 is 12 residues. The CDR3 sequence is CASSWEGYEQYF. As DNA, the CDR3 is TGTGCCAGCAGCTGGGAAGGCTACGAGCAGTACTTC.

CDR3 sequence (DNA): TGCAGCGCCTTACAGGGGAACAACTATGGCTACACCTTC. Its protein is CSALQGNNYGYTF. The chain is built from TRBV29-1 and TRBJ1-2; 7 positions agree with TRBD1. CDR1 is SQVTM and CDR2 is ANQGSEA in the germline V gene. The CDR3 length is 13 residues. With V trimmed by 7 bases and J by 2 bases, 7 bases remained unmatched.

V usage is TRBV20-1 and J usage is TRBJ2-7, with TRBD2 matching over 9 bases. There are 13 residues in the CDR3. Looked up from germline, CDR1 is DFQATT and CDR2 is SNEGSKA (reference sequence). Unmatched junction bases numbered 4, after V lost 4 bases and J lost 3 bases. CDR3 amino acids: CSATSGDFYEQYF. The CDR3 region has the DNA TGCAGTGCTACTAGCGGGGATTTCTACGAGCAGTACTTC.

This clonotype was seen repeatedly, ten times or more. The chain joins TRBV7-9 to TRBJ2-3, with 7 bases lining up with TRBD2. CDR3 length: 14 residues. J gave up 6 bases and V 5 bases, and 8 bases lay outside the gene matches. Germline V lookup: CDR1 SEHNR, CDR2 FQNEAQ (reference sequence). The CDR3 DNA follows: TGTGCCAGCAGCAAAAGCGGGGCGAGCGATACGCAGTATTTT. Amino acids: CASSKSGASDTQYF.

This chain links TRBV11-3 with TRBJ2-7, with D uncertain. Per the germline V gene, CDR1 is SGHNT and CDR2 is YENEEA. The CDR3 totals 13 residues. The ends were cut back, 5 bases at V and 4 bases at J, with 12 bases in the middle. The CDR3 sequence is CASSLGAEYEQYF. The CDR3 DNA sequence: TGTGCCAGCAGCCTGGGTGCCGAATACGAGCAGTACTTC.

This clonotype occurred many times. The gene calls are TRBV29-1 and TRBJ2-7; no reliable D call. This CDR3 has 12 amino acids. Trimming cost V 4 bases and J 0 bases, with 7 bases left between them. Germline CDR1 is SQVTM and CDR2 is ANQGSEA. DNA of the CDR3: TGCAGCGTTGCTGTGGTCTCCTACGAGCAGTACTTC. This translates into CSVAVVSYEQYF.

On this clonotype itself: The germline gene is not matched at one end of the junction; a read error may be the cause. This chain joins TRBV7-7 and TRBJ2-2, with D possibly called TRBD1 or TRBD2 (6 bases each). CDR1 and CDR2 (germline): SSHAT, FNYEAQ (reference sequence). This CDR3 spans 16 amino acids. CDR3 coding DNA: TGTGCTAGCAGCGATCGAGGGGGGACGAACACCGGGGAGCTGTTTTTT. Translating it yields CASSDRGGTNTGELFF.

The chain combines TRBV6-5 with TRBJ2-6; D possibly corresponds to TRBD1 (6 bases). V was cut by 6 bases and J by 2 bases, with 11 bases left in between. The CDR3 runs to 15 residues. From germline, CDR1 is MNHEY and CDR2 SVGAGI. DNA for the CDR3: TGTGCCAGCAGAAAACAGGGAGCTGGGGCCAACGTCCTGACTTTC. Residues: CASRKQGAGANVLTF.

The rearrangement uses TRBV30 and TRBJ1-5; 7 bases line up with TRBD1. Trimming took 1 base from V and 1 from J; bases not matched to a gene: 4. CDR1 is GTSNPN and CDR2 is SVGIG in the germline V gene (reference sequence). The CDR3 has 15 residues. The CDR3 here is CAWSAGGLSNQPQHF. The CDR3 coding sequence is TGTGCCTGGAGTGCAGGGGGATTAAGCAATCAGCCCCAGCATTTT.

Points on this clonotype: At one boundary the junction diverges from the germline segment, which might be a read error. The chain links TRBV5-4 to TRBJ2-5, with D maybe TRBD1 (7 bases). The CDR3 runs 15 residues. The germline V gene has CDR1 SGHNT and CDR2 YYREEE (reference sequence). The CDR3 DNA sequence: TGTGCAAGCAGCCGGAGGGACAGTTACCAAGAGACCCAGTACTTC. As protein: CASSRRDSYQETQYF.

V is TRBV15 and J is TRBJ1-1; D is unresolved. Per germline, CDR1 LNHNV and CDR2 YYDKDF (reference sequence). V was pared by 5 bases and J by 0 bases, with 13 bases between. This CDR3 region has 15 residues. Written as DNA, the CDR3 is TGTGCCACCAGCTCACTGGCGGCGCTGAACACTGAAGCTTTCTTT. It yields the protein CATSSLAALNTEAFF.

This clonotype was observed a handful of times. V is TRBV7-6 and J is TRBJ2-3; 9 nucleotides align to TRBD1. CDR1 SGHVS and CDR2 FNYEAQ come from the germline V gene. This CDR3 is 16 amino acids long. The V and J ends lost 5 bases and 0 bases, in that order; junction bases with no gene match: 6. CDR3: CASSVLTGGSTDTQYF. As DNA, the CDR3 is TGTGCCAGCAGCGTCCTGACAGGGGGTAGCACAGATACGCAGTATTTT. The variable domain in full, with the rest retrieved from reference TRBV7-6 and TRBJ2-3, is GAGVSQSPRYKVTKRGQDVALRCDPISGHVSLYWYRQALGQGPEFLTYFNYEAQQDKSGLPNDRFSAERPEGSISTLTIQRTEQRDSAMYRCASSVLTGGSTDTQYFGPGTRLTVL.

The CDR3, as DNA: TGTGCCAGCAGTGAGGATGTCCACTACGAGCAGTACTTC. Translated: CASSEDVHYEQYF. V and J are TRBV25-1 and TRBJ2-7; D gene unclear. CDR1 MGHDK and CDR2 SYGVNS come from the germline V gene. V lost 3 bases to trimming and J lost 3 bases, with 9 bases between them. CDR3 length: 13 residues.

CDR3 sequence reads: CASSQGRTGGRYNSPLHF. The CDR3 coding sequence is TGCGCCAGCAGCCAAGGGAGGACAGGGGGGAGGTATAATTCACCCCTCCACTTT. V usage is TRBV4-1 and J usage is TRBJ1-6, with 10 bases matching TRBD1. Trimming cost V 1 base and J 4 bases; bases outside gene matches: 7. Germline CDR1 is MGHRA and CDR2 is YSYEKL. This CDR3 has 18 amino acids.

This clonotype showed up just once. The rearrangement links TRBV7-9 to TRBJ2-1; 14 bases are a match to TRBD2. V dropped 5 bases and J dropped 6; count of bases not matched to a gene: 3. Germline values: CDR1 SEHNR, CDR2 FQNEAQ (reference sequence). This CDR3 comprises 15 residues. CDR3 sequence (DNA): TGTGCCAGCAGCCAAGGGACTAGCGGGAGCAATGAGCAGTTCTTC. It encodes CASSQGTSGSNEQFF.